This T cell receptor (beta chain) was found in a study of T cells in Graves' hyperthyroidism and ophthalmopathy. Hyperthyroidism was newly diagnosed in patients aged 18 to 65 (duration under 2 months). The authors took PBMCs from over 8.5 ml fresh peripheral blood. This CDR3 is 15 amino acids long. V shed 5 bases, J shed 5 bases, and the junction held 7 bases outside the gene matches. Germline loops: CDR1 MRHNA, CDR2 SNTAGT. In regard to this clonotype: What it binds is unknown.

Amplified regions were TCR beta CDR3 sequences from RNA transcripts. First-round RT-PCR targeting the TCR CDR3 was performed with the HTBI primer set. TCRdb reprocessed the multiplex PCR reads via MiXCR and lists one record per CDR3 protein. The profile shows about 510,000 distinct CDR3 sequences, 13% to 15% of them singletons. Regarding the study as a whole: Ophthalmopathy prediction by the model preceded onset by a median approximately 6.9 months.

The gene calls are TRBV6-4 and TRBJ2-3; 10 nucleotides match TRBD2. Sequenced input: blood. The receptor's source is a woman between 40 and 50 years old with Graves' hyperthyroidism. The CDR3 protein is CASSYRAGGQDTQYF. CDR3 coding DNA: TGTGCCAGCAGTTACCGAGCGGGAGGGCAAGATACGCAGTATTTT.